A selection of T cell receptor beta chains follows, all from one sample in a study of blood T cell repertoires in COVID-19. The protocol was immunoSEQ multiplex PCR, while the TCRdb copy is restricted to in-frame clones and leaves out a portion. The sample consists of about 140,000 clones, around 85% of them appearing once. The specimen was peripheral blood. These receptors were taken from a human donor in a cohort sampled during active COVID-19. Each CDR3 is given with its conserved first and last residue. The order of the fields is clone size, V gene, D gene, J gene, CDR3 DNA, CDR3 protein. D genes are given only for firm matches. Expanded clones get a size class; other rows say once, few or many, or leave the size out.

clone_size: NA; v_call: TRBV19; d_call: NA; j_call: TRBJ2-7; cdr3_nt: TGTGCCAGTAGTATAGCCGAGAGCTACGAGCAGTACTTC; cdr3_aa: CASSIAESYEQYF
clone_size: NA; v_call: TRBV27; d_call: TRBD2; j_call: TRBJ2-1; cdr3_nt: TGTGCCAGCAGTACCACGACTAGCGGAACCTACAATGAGCAGTTCTTC; cdr3_aa: CASSTTTSGTYNEQFF
clone_size: NA; v_call: TRBV9; d_call: TRBD2; j_call: TRBJ2-3; cdr3_nt: TGTGCCAGCAGCGTAGAGCTAGAATGGGCGGGAGAAGGAAATACGCAGTATTTT; cdr3_aa: CASSVELEWAGEGNTQYF
clone_size: once; v_call: TRBV11-3; d_call: TRBD2; j_call: TRBJ2-1; cdr3_nt: TGTGCCAGCAGCCGCGGACTAGCGGGTGTACCTCTTGTGCAGTTCTTC; cdr3_aa: CASSRGLAGVPLVQFF
clone_size: NA; v_call: TRBV28; d_call: TRBD1; j_call: TRBJ1-6; cdr3_nt: TGTGCCAGCAGTCCTTCCGGACAGGGGTATAATTCACCCCTCCACTTT; cdr3_aa: CASSPSGQGYNSPLHF
clone_size: NA; v_call: TRBV5-6; d_call: NA; j_call: TRBJ1-4; cdr3_nt: TGTGCCAGCAGCTTACAAACAACTAATGAAAAACTGTTTTTT; cdr3_aa: CASSLQTTNEKLFF
clone_size: NA; v_call: TRBV6-1; d_call: NA; j_call: TRBJ2-7; cdr3_nt: TGTGCCAGCAGTGAGCGGTACAGGGTCCACGAGCAGTACTTC; cdr3_aa: CASSERYRVHEQYF
clone_size: NA; v_call: TRBV5-1; d_call: TRBD1; j_call: TRBJ1-2; cdr3_nt: TGCGCCAGCAGCGACAGGGGAAGCTATGGCTACACCTTC; cdr3_aa: CASSDRGSYGYTF
clone_size: NA; v_call: TRBV6-2/TRBV6-3; d_call: TRBD2; j_call: TRBJ2-7; cdr3_nt: TGTGCCAGCAGTCGCCCGTGGGCTAGCGGAACCTACGAGCAGTACTTC; cdr3_aa: CASSRPWASGTYEQYF
clone_size: NA; v_call: TRBV6-5; d_call: NA; j_call: TRBJ1-5; cdr3_nt: TGTGCCAGCAGGCGGAGGGATCAGCCCCAGCATTTT; cdr3_aa: CASRRRDQPQHF
clone_size: NA; v_call: TRBV27; d_call: NA; j_call: TRBJ2-7; cdr3_nt: TGTGCCAGCAAGAAGACTCGAGCGACCTACGAGCAGTACTTC; cdr3_aa: CASKKTRATYEQYF
clone_size: NA; v_call: TRBV11-2; d_call: NA; j_call: TRBJ2-7; cdr3_nt: TGTGCCAGCAGCGCGTCGGGGGTAGGCGAGCAGTACTTC; cdr3_aa: CASSASGVGEQYF
clone_size: NA; v_call: TRBV7-8; d_call: TRBD1; j_call: TRBJ2-7; cdr3_nt: TGTGCCAGCAGCCAAGCGGACAGGGGGCAAAGCGAGCAGTACTTC; cdr3_aa: CASSQADRGQSEQYF
clone_size: NA; v_call: TRBV21-1; d_call: NA; j_call: TRBJ2-1; cdr3_nt: TGTGCCAGCAGCAGGGAGGACTCCTCAAGCTCCTACAATGAGCAGTTCTTC; cdr3_aa: CASSREDSSSSYNEQFF
clone_size: NA; v_call: TRBV5-1; d_call: NA; j_call: TRBJ2-5; cdr3_nt: TGCGCCAGCAGCCCGGACCTCGAGGGCCAGTACTTC; cdr3_aa: CASSPDLEGQYF
clone_size: once; v_call: TRBV15; d_call: TRBD1; j_call: TRBJ2-7; cdr3_nt: TGTGCCACCAGCAGGGGTCGGACAGGGACCTCCTACGAGCAGTACTTC; cdr3_aa: CATSRGRTGTSYEQYF
clone_size: NA; v_call: TRBV10-3; d_call: NA; j_call: TRBJ1-2; cdr3_nt: TGTGCCATCAGTGGGGGGGATGGCTACACCTTC; cdr3_aa: CAISGGDGYTF
clone_size: NA; v_call: TRBV3-1/TRBV3-2; d_call: NA; j_call: TRBJ2-2; cdr3_nt: TGTGCCAGCAGCCAGGTCGGAGCCCCCCGTGAAGGCGGGGAGCTGTTTTTT; cdr3_aa: CASSQVGAPREGGELFF
clone_size: NA; v_call: TRBV18; d_call: NA; j_call: TRBJ2-7; cdr3_nt: TGTGCCAGCTCACCCGGGCAGCGGGCCCCTCGGGAGCAGTACTTC; cdr3_aa: CASSPGQRAPREQYF
clone_size: once; v_call: TRBV6-5; d_call: TRBD1; j_call: TRBJ2-7; cdr3_nt: TGTGCCAGCAGCGAGGGACAGACCTACGAGCAGTACTTC; cdr3_aa: CASSEGQTYEQYF
clone_size: NA; v_call: TRBV28; d_call: NA; j_call: TRBJ1-1; cdr3_nt: TGTGCCAGCAGTTTAGGGGGCCTTGAAGCTTTCTTT; cdr3_aa: CASSLGGLEAFF
clone_size: NA; v_call: TRBV18; d_call: NA; j_call: TRBJ1-4; cdr3_nt: TGTGCCAGCTCACTGTCCCATGGGGAGGATAATGAAAAACTGTTTTTT; cdr3_aa: CASSLSHGEDNEKLFF
clone_size: NA; v_call: TRBV18; d_call: NA; j_call: TRBJ1-2; cdr3_nt: TGTGCCAGCTCACCAGGGGGGGGAGAGGGCTACACCTTC; cdr3_aa: CASSPGGGEGYTF
clone_size: NA; v_call: TRBV28; d_call: TRBD1; j_call: TRBJ2-7; cdr3_nt: TGTGCCAGCAGTGCCCCGGGACAGCGAAAACTCTCCTACGAGCAGTACTTC; cdr3_aa: CASSAPGQRKLSYEQYF
clone_size: NA; v_call: TRBV30; d_call: NA; j_call: TRBJ1-4; cdr3_nt: TGTGCCTCCAATAGCGAGGGGGTCAATGAAAAACTGTTTTTT; cdr3_aa: CASNSEGVNEKLFF
clone_size: NA; v_call: TRBV13; d_call: NA; j_call: TRBJ1-2; cdr3_nt: TGTGCCAGCAGCTTTGCGGCCTATGGCTACACCTTC; cdr3_aa: CASSFAAYGYTF
clone_size: NA; v_call: TRBV12-3/TRBV12-4; d_call: NA; j_call: TRBJ2-7; cdr3_nt: TGTGCCAGCAGTTTCTTGGGGAGATACGAGCAGTACTTC; cdr3_aa: CASSFLGRYEQYF
clone_size: NA; v_call: TRBV6-6; d_call: TRBD1; j_call: TRBJ1-5; cdr3_nt: TGTGCCAGCAGTTACGGAGGGACAGGGCCGGGACAGCCCCAGCATTTT; cdr3_aa: CASSYGGTGPGQPQHF
clone_size: NA; v_call: TRBV12-3/TRBV12-4; d_call: NA; j_call: TRBJ2-7; cdr3_nt: TGTGCCAGCAGTTTACAAAGATACAGAGAGCAGTACTTC; cdr3_aa: CASSLQRYREQYF
clone_size: NA; v_call: TRBV7-8; d_call: NA; j_call: TRBJ1-2; cdr3_nt: TGTGCCAGCAGCCCCGCGGTAAACTATGGCTACACCTTC; cdr3_aa: CASSPAVNYGYTF
clone_size: once; v_call: TRBV30; d_call: TRBD2; j_call: TRBJ2-2; cdr3_nt: TGTGCCTGGAGTGTATTGGGGCTAGCGGGAGACACCGGGGAGCTGTTTTTT; cdr3_aa: CAWSVLGLAGDTGELFF
clone_size: NA; v_call: TRBV7-2; d_call: TRBD2; j_call: TRBJ2-7; cdr3_nt: TGTGCCAGCAGCGGACTAGCGGGCTCCTACGAGCAGTACTTC; cdr3_aa: CASSGLAGSYEQYF
clone_size: NA; v_call: TRBV29-1; d_call: TRBD2; j_call: TRBJ2-7; cdr3_nt: TGCAGCGTTGAGGTCGGGAGGCCCTACGAGCAGTACTTC; cdr3_aa: CSVEVGRPYEQYF
clone_size: NA; v_call: TRBV2; d_call: NA; j_call: TRBJ1-1; cdr3_nt: TGTGCCAGCAGTGAAGAAGGGAGATGGCCTGAAGCTTTCTTT; cdr3_aa: CASSEEGRWPEAFF
clone_size: NA; v_call: TRBV10-3; d_call: NA; j_call: TRBJ2-7; cdr3_nt: TGTGCCATCAGTGAGTCGATCGCGAGTCAGGGGAGCTCCGAGCAGTACTTC; cdr3_aa: CAISESIASQGSSEQYF
clone_size: few; v_call: TRBV6-5; d_call: TRBD2; j_call: TRBJ2-2; cdr3_nt: TGTGCCAGCAGTTACGACCTAGCGGGAGAAACCGGGGAGCTGTTTTTT; cdr3_aa: CASSYDLAGETGELFF
clone_size: NA; v_call: TRBV2; d_call: TRBD1; j_call: TRBJ2-7; cdr3_nt: TGTGCCAGCACCGGACGCGGACCGGGACAGGGCTCTTACGAGCAGTACTTC; cdr3_aa: CASTGRGPGQGSYEQYF
clone_size: NA; v_call: TRBV7-9; d_call: TRBD1; j_call: TRBJ2-7; cdr3_nt: TGTGCCAGCAGCCCCGGGCGACAGGGGTCCTACTTC; cdr3_aa: CASSPGRQGSYF
clone_size: NA; v_call: TRBV16; d_call: NA; j_call: TRBJ2-2; cdr3_nt: TGTGCCAGCAGCCAAGGAGTTCCCACCGGGGAGCTGTTTTTT; cdr3_aa: CASSQGVPTGELFF
clone_size: NA; v_call: TRBV27; d_call: NA; j_call: TRBJ1-2; cdr3_nt: TGTGCCAGCAGAATGATACAGGGTCTTCATGGCTACACCTTC; cdr3_aa: CASRMIQGLHGYTF
clone_size: once; v_call: TRBV7-9; d_call: TRBD2; j_call: TRBJ2-7; cdr3_nt: TGTGCCAGCAGCTTGACTAGCGGCTCCTACGAGCAGTACTTC; cdr3_aa: CASSLTSGSYEQYF
clone_size: NA; v_call: TRBV2; d_call: NA; j_call: TRBJ1-1; cdr3_nt: TGTGCCAGCAGTGGAATCGACATGAACACTGAAGCTTTCTTT; cdr3_aa: CASSGIDMNTEAFF
clone_size: NA; v_call: TRBV9; d_call: TRBD1; j_call: TRBJ1-1; cdr3_nt: TGTGCCAGCAGCGTAGGTATGGGGACAGGAGTCCCCCTAATAAGAACTGAAGCTTTCTTT; cdr3_aa: CASSVGMGTGVPLIRTEAFF
clone_size: once; v_call: TRBV28; d_call: NA; j_call: TRBJ2-3; cdr3_nt: TGTGCCAGCAGTTTAGGGGGGGCCAGGGGCACAGATACGCAGTATTTT; cdr3_aa: CASSLGGARGTDTQYF
clone_size: few; v_call: TRBV10-2; d_call: NA; j_call: TRBJ2-4; cdr3_nt: TGCGCCAGCAGTGAGTCTCTGGGGGCTACCAAAAACATTCAGTACTTC; cdr3_aa: CASSESLGATKNIQYF
clone_size: NA; v_call: TRBV10-3; d_call: NA; j_call: TRBJ1-5; cdr3_nt: TGTGCCATCAGTGAGCTGTTAGGGGGGGAGCCCCAGCATTTT; cdr3_aa: CAISELLGGEPQHF
clone_size: once; v_call: TRBV5-6; d_call: TRBD2; j_call: TRBJ2-7; cdr3_nt: TGTGCCAGCAGCGATAATAGCGGGAGCTACGAGCAGTACTTC; cdr3_aa: CASSDNSGSYEQYF
clone_size: NA; v_call: TRBV10-3; d_call: TRBD2; j_call: TRBJ2-7; cdr3_nt: TGTGCCATCAGTGAGTCGGGAGCGGGAGGTTCGGACGAGCAGTACTTC; cdr3_aa: CAISESGAGGSDEQYF
clone_size: NA; v_call: TRBV11-2; d_call: NA; j_call: TRBJ1-1; cdr3_nt: TGTGCCAGCAGCTCCCTAGACAGAGTTCCTTCTCAGGCTTTCTTT; cdr3_aa: CASSSLDRVPSQAFF
clone_size: NA; v_call: TRBV15; d_call: NA; j_call: TRBJ1-1; cdr3_nt: TGTGCCACCAGCAGCCACAGGGACGGAGCTTTCTTT; cdr3_aa: CATSSHRDGAFF
clone_size: NA; v_call: TRBV11-2; d_call: NA; j_call: TRBJ2-5; cdr3_nt: TGTGCCAGCAGCCGGGAGACGACTTGGGAGACCCAGTACTTC; cdr3_aa: CASSRETTWETQYF
clone_size: NA; v_call: TRBV5-1; d_call: TRBD1; j_call: TRBJ2-7; cdr3_nt: TGCGCCAGCAGTAAGGACACAGGGGTGCCCTCCTACGAGCAGTACTTC; cdr3_aa: CASSKDTGVPSYEQYF
clone_size: NA; v_call: TRBV9; d_call: NA; j_call: TRBJ1-4; cdr3_nt: TGTGCCAGCAGCGTAGGGACGGGGGAAGAAAAACTGTTTTTT; cdr3_aa: CASSVGTGEEKLFF
clone_size: NA; v_call: TRBV28; d_call: TRBD1; j_call: TRBJ1-2; cdr3_nt: TGTGCCAGCAGTCGCCTCTACCGGGACAGCTATGGCTACACCTTC; cdr3_aa: CASSRLYRDSYGYTF